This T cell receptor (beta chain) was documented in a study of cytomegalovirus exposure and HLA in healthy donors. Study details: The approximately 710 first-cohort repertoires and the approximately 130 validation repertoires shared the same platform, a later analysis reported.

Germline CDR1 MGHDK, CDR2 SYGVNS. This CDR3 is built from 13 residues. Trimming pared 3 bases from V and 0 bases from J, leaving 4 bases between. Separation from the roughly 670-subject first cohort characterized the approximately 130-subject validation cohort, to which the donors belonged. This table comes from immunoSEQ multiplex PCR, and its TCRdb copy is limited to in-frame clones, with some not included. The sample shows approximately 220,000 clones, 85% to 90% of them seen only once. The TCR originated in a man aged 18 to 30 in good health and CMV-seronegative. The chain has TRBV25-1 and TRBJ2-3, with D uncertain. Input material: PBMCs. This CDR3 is CASSEGSTDTQYF. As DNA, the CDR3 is TGTGCCAGCAGTGAGGGCAGCACAGATACGCAGTATTTT.